These T cell receptor beta chains were read from a single sample in a study of T cells after posttransplantation cyclophosphamide. Libraries were prepared by immunoSEQ multiplex PCR; TCRdb keeps only in-frame clonotypes and omits some of them. The table has some 10,000 clones, roughly 80% seen once. Material: PBMCs, obtained around 2,000 days after a stem cell transplant with posttransplant cyclophosphamide. These receptors were collected from a female patient in her 40s who received an allogeneic stem cell transplant from a related donor, was CMV-positive, and had no GVHD. Some of these T cells may belong to the graft donor. The CDR3 runs from the conserved cysteine through the conserved F or W. The D gene is left open where the match is weak. The listing skips clone size in some rows; elsewhere it reads once, few, many or a size class.

size | J | V | D | CDR3 | DNA
. | TRBJ1-1 | TRBV29-1 | . | CSVALQGLTEAFF | TGCAGCGTCGCCCTTCAGGGTTTGACTGAAGCTTTCTTT
. | TRBJ2-7 | TRBV4-1 | . | CASSQDRTDPGEQYF | TGCGCCAGCAGCCAAGATCGGACGGACCCGGGGGAGCAGTACTTC
. | TRBJ2-3 | TRBV11-2 | . | CASSLGPRADTQYF | TGTGCCAGCAGCTTGGGCCCCAGGGCTGATACGCAGTATTTT
. | TRBJ2-7 | TRBV5-1 | TRBD1 | CASSKGQGDEQYF | TGCGCCAGCAGCAAGGGACAGGGTGACGAGCAGTACTTC
. | TRBJ2-2 | TRBV5-1 | . | CASGGDNTGELFF | TGCGCCAGCGGAGGGGACAACACCGGGGAGCTGTTTTTT
once | TRBJ1-4 | TRBV6-1 | TRBD1 | CASSEDRVTNEKLFF | TGTGCCAGCAGCGAGGACAGGGTGACTAATGAAAAACTGTTTTTT
. | TRBJ2-1 | TRBV11-3 | TRBD2 | CASSLGGRGDYNEQFF | TGTGCCAGCAGCTTAGGGGGGCGGGGGGATTACAATGAGCAGTTCTTC
few | TRBJ2-2 | TRBV5-1 | . | CASSLARQFLDPPNTGELFF | TGCGCCAGCAGCTTGGCCAGACAGTTTCTGGACCCTCCGAACACCGGGGAGCTGTTTTTT
. | TRBJ1-1 | TRBV18 | TRBD1 | CASSLTGRPTEAFF | TGTGCCAGCTCTTTGACAGGGCGACCCACTGAAGCTTTCTTT
. | TRBJ2-7 | TRBV11-2 | TRBD1 | CASSPRDRATGQYF | TGTGCCAGCAGCCCCCGGGACAGGGCTACGGGGCAGTACTTC
few | TRBJ1-3 | TRBV6-1 | . | CASRRGRPGNTIYF | TGTGCCAGCAGGCGGGGGAGGCCTGGAAACACCATATATTTT